This T cell receptor beta chain was found in a study of OX40 agonist ivuxolimab in advanced cancers. Study details: A male proportion of over 70% was recorded, with mean age around 55 years and range roughly 20 to 85. Study-wide results and caveats: The expanded peripheral T cells' antigen specificity was not determined.

Comment on this clone: Its matching antigen is unknown.

The data were produced by immunoSEQ multiplex PCR, yet TCRdb's version contains in-frame clones alone and is incomplete. This table holds nearly 80,000 clones, almost 85% found once. Trimming removed 2 bases from V and 4 bases from J; junction bases left unmatched: 8. Per germline, CDR1 SGDLS and CDR2 YYNGEE. The CDR3 consists of 15 residues. This specimen was CD4+ or CD8+ T cells sorted from blood, taken in a trial of the OX40 agonist ivuxolimab. J is TRBJ2-5 and V is TRBV9, with 7 bases matching TRBD1. The clonotype originates from an adult with an advanced solid tumor such as melanoma, head and neck, liver or kidney cancer. CDR3 DNA: TGTGCCAGCAGCGTTCTTACAGGGGAAGGAGAGACCCAGTACTTC. Its translation: CASSVLTGEGETQYF. Variable domain in full (rest from reference TRBV9 and TRBJ2-5): DSGVTQTPKHLITATGQRVTLRCSPRSGDLSVYWYQQSLDQGLQFLIQYYNGEERAKGNILERFSAQQFPDLHSELNLSSLELGDSALYFCASSVLTGEGETQYFGPGTRLLVL.